The T cell receptor beta chain under discussion was sequenced for a study of blood T cell repertoires in COVID-19 (dated by TCRdb to between 2020 and 2021). For context, the study as a whole: The collaborator samples originated in the United States, Italy and Spain and spanned the acute and convalescent phases of COVID-19. The samples were drawn from two sources: the first 160 participants of the ongoing ImmuneRACE study, and 1,254 subjects contributed by 6 global collaborators. The sample metadata nearly always contained a de-identified subject ID, COVID-19 status, age in years and sex. The repertoires were released in a freely available public database intended as a resource for research on the immune response to SARS-CoV-2. The prospective study material was composed of cDNA or gDNA derived from T cells, B-cell-depleted T cells, or PBMCs. The dataset comprised deeply sampled blood TCRbeta repertoires from subjects exposed to, actively infected with, or recovered from COVID-19. Where available, HLA class I and class II types were obtained from metadata supplied by the sample provider rather than from assay-based typing.

TCRbeta CDR3 regions were amplified from genomic DNA by means of the immunoSEQ Assay, a bias-controlled multiplex PCR. The original methods were these. The number of nucleated cells in each sample was estimated from the amplification of reference gene primers within the assay. To quantify the absolute abundance of each unique TCRbeta CDR3 rearrangement, sequence reads were collapsed and filtered. For each sample, productive Simpson clonality was calculated as the square root of Simpson's diversity index across productive rearrangements. The table was pulled from immuneACCESS by TCRdb, which kept in-frame rearrangements only. Such tables lose some clones; where checked, under half of the loss comes from unresolved V genes, and the rest has no known cause. Clonal size and the V and J genes are those of that table, whereas D and trimming came from the DNA. The sample table records roughly 86,000 clones; around 87% of these occur just once. The ten most abundant clones make up about 5.1% of the sample.

Results and caveats for the whole study, not just this receptor: Clinical and demographic metadata were provided uncurated, with the amount varying by source and participant.

Regarding this clone: No cognate antigen has been identified for it. Base qualities are not recorded, but no much larger clone differs from it by a single base.

V loses 1 base at its end and J loses 8 bases; junction bases beyond the gene matches: 7. The CDR3 numbers 14 residues from cysteine through phenylalanine. Kept here is only the CDR3 DNA, which spans 42 bases and is read in frame from base 1. CDR1 MNHNS and CDR2 SASEGT were looked up in the germline V gene. The collaborating institutions used their own protocols to collect whole blood in K2EDTA tubes. Collaborator samples were shipped for TCRbeta analysis as frozen whole blood, isolated PBMCs, or DNA extracted from either sample type. The chain is encoded by TRBV6-1 joined to TRBJ1-2; a stretch of 7 junction bases matches TRBD1. The clonotype originates from a man in his forties or fifties with acute or convalescent COVID-19. The sequencing sample was made of peripheral blood. CDR3 reads: CASSEGQEGQGYTF. Read as DNA, the sequence is TGTGCCAGCAGTGAAGGTCAGGAGGGACAGGGCTACACCTTC.